This paragraph reports one TCR beta chain. Its antigen is still unknown. No per-base quality is available; no much larger clone lies one base away. The sample comes from a study of T-cell reconstitution after alpha-beta-depleted transplantation in children (dated by TCRdb to about 2016). Context from the whole study: Using TCR repertoire profiling, the study followed T-cell immune reconstitution in a quantitative way in children after TCRalphabeta/CD19-depleted allogeneic hematopoietic cell transplantation. Study-level results and caveats: Hyperexpanded clone frequencies declined over subsequent months; after one year, T-cell counts and TCRbeta diversity were mostly attributed to newly produced T cells. The apparently early alphabetaT-cell count recovery about two months after transplant was reportedly dependent on only several hundred rapidly expanded clones derived from non-depleted graft cells. In some patients, high TCRbeta diversity at day 60 was attributed to recipient T cells and intrathymic progenitors that had survived conditioning.

Between the V and J ends, shortened by 5 bases and 8 bases respectively, the junction contains 10 bases. From a lookup of the germline V gene, CDR1 and CDR2 are SNHLY and FYNNEI. From the cysteine through the phenylalanine, the CDR3 covers 12 amino acids. Here the CDR3 DNA is all that survives: 36 bases in frame from base 1. What this sample's treatment or condition label stands for: allogeneic hematopoietic cell transplantation with graft depleted of TCRalphabeta T cells and CD19 B cells. The children who served as transplant recipients had been given grafts of TCRalphabeta/CD19-depleted allogeneic hematopoietic cells. Library preparation employed PCR. Sequencing took place on an Illumina HiSeq 2500. TCR library preparation used molecular barcoding, with unique molecular identifiers applied to normalize quantification of the TCRbeta repertoire. TCRdb itself trimmed the public reads at Q25 with fastp, ran MiXCR and retained productive beta chains. Every distinct CDR3 protein forms one entry, paired with its most common genes and DNA. For this sample the table gives 530,000 or so distinct CDR3 sequences, of which roughly 30% were detected only once. The ten largest clones add up to approximately 33% of the sample.

This material consisted of PBMCs, taken before TCRalphabeta/CD19-depleted stem cell transplant. The receptor was isolated from a boy in the first two years of life with Wiskott-Aldrich syndrome, due to receive a stem cell transplant. Recombination connected TRBV2 to TRBJ2-1; the D gene cannot be resolved reliably. The CDR3 here reads CASSSFSYEQFF. Read as DNA, the sequence is TGTGCCAGCAGTTCCTTTTCGTATGAGCAGTTCTTC.